Shown below are 22 T cell receptor beta chains from a single sample sequenced in a study of blood T cell repertoires in COVID-19. Only in-frame clones appear in the TCRdb table, and some are missing; sequencing was by immunoSEQ multiplex PCR. The table has about 99,000 clones, roughly 80% seen once. Material for sequencing was peripheral blood. Every receptor here comes from a man in his 60s with acute or convalescent COVID-19.

This chain connects TRBV5-1 to TRBJ2-7; TRBD1 aligns across 9 bases. V was pared by 4 bases and J by 6 bases, with 5 bases of the junction left unmatched. This CDR3 is 13 amino acids long. The germline V gene encodes CDR1 SGHRS and CDR2 YFSETQ. The DNA of the CDR3 is TGCGCCAGCAGCCTGGGACAGGGAGGCGAGCAGTACTTC. The encoded protein is CASSLGQGGEQYF.

J is TRBJ2-1 and V is TRBV5-1; 7 nucleotides agree with TRBD2. CDR1 is SGHRS, CDR2 YFSETQ, per germline. There are 14 residues in the CDR3. The V segment lost 4 bases and the J segment 7 bases; nucleotides outside the gene matches: 8. This CDR3 is CASSGGRSENEQFF. The CDR3 coding sequence is TGCGCCAGCAGCGGCGGGAGATCCGAAAATGAGCAGTTCTTC.

J is TRBJ2-1 and V is TRBV3-1 (or the pseudogene TRBV3-2), with 16 bases lining up with TRBD2. Germline CDR1 is LGHDT and CDR2 is YNNKEL (reference sequence). After removal of 6 bases from V and 8 bases from J, the junction contained 4 bases not matched to a gene. The CDR3 is 15 residues long. CDR3 in DNA: TGTGCCAGCAGGTCCGGGACTAGCGGGAGGGATGAGCAGTTCTTC. Its translation: CASRSGTSGRDEQFF.

J is TRBJ1-2 and V is TRBV27, with D hard to call. Germline V gives CDR1 MNHEY, CDR2 SMNVEV (reference sequence). Trimming stripped 5 bases from V and 4 bases from J, with 11 bases between. The CDR3 consists of 13 residues. CDR3 DNA sequence: TGTGCCAGCAGTCCTCGGGGTGGCTATGGCTACACCTTC. It yields the protein CASSPRGGYGYTF.

The CDR3 loop is CASSTPGLRVDIQYF. In nucleotides, the CDR3 is TGTGCCAGCAGCACCCCGGGACTCAGGGTGGACATTCAGTACTTC. The genes are TRBV7-9 and TRBJ2-4; D may be TRBD2 (6 bases). Germline values: CDR1 SEHNR, CDR2 FQNEAQ (reference sequence). V gave up 5 bases and J gave up 8 bases, with 19 bases separating them. The length of the CDR3 is 15 residues.

The genes are TRBV5-4 and TRBJ2-7; 7 bases are shared with TRBD2. This CDR3 has 15 residues. Germline CDR1 reads SGHNT; CDR2 reads YYREEE (reference sequence). With V trimmed by 1 base and J by 5 bases, 9 bases remained unmatched. The CDR3 spells CASSLSSGISHEQYF. In DNA form, the CDR3 reads TGTGCCAGCAGCTTGTCCAGCGGGATAAGCCACGAGCAGTACTTC.

The chain recombines TRBV24-1 with TRBJ2-1; tentative D call: TRBD1 (6 bases). Between the trimmed V and J ends, which lost 3 bases and 5 bases, there was a span of 19 bases. This CDR3 region has 17 residues. CDR1 is KGHDR, CDR2 SFDVKD, per germline. The CDR3 DNA follows: TGTGCCACCAGTGATCCGGTAAGGGTATCAGGGGACAATGAGCAGTTCTTC. It encodes CATSDPVRVSGDNEQFF.

The rearrangement uses TRBV10-3 and TRBJ2-2; TRBD2 might be the D (5 bases). Trimming pared 8 bases from V and 6 bases from J, leaving 13 bases between. The germline V gene encodes CDR1 ENHRY and CDR2 SYGVKD. The CDR3 totals 13 residues. The CDR3 nucleotides are TGTGCCATCGGAAGAGCGGAACCCGGGGAGCTGTTTTTT. Its protein is CAIGRAEPGELFF.

The chain is built from TRBV19 and TRBJ1-2; maybe TRBD1 (5 bases). This CDR3 has 15 residues. Trimming left V 4 bases short and J 4 bases short, with 16 bases between. The germline gives CDR1 LNHDA, CDR2 SQIVND (reference sequence). The CDR3 sequence: CASSRRGPDLYGYTF. The CDR3 region has the DNA TGTGCCAGTAGTAGAAGGGGTCCGGATCTCTATGGCTACACCTTC.

The rearrangement joins TRBV14 to TRBJ1-4; 8 bases align to TRBD1. Trimming cost V 4 bases and J 4 bases; bases outside gene matches: 11. The CDR3 extends over 17 amino acids. Germline V gives CDR1 SGHDN, CDR2 FVKESK. CDR3 DNA sequence: TGTGCCAGCAGCCGCTGGACAGGGCTAAACCATAATGAAAAACTGTTTTTT. It specifies CASSRWTGLNHNEKLFF.

This sequence joins TRBV11-3 and TRBJ2-1; possible D gene TRBD1, 5 bases. This CDR3 has 14 amino acids. V lost 0 bases and J 6 bases, leaving 9 bases between the germline ends. Germline CDR1 SGHNT, CDR2 YENEEA. The CDR3 DNA is TGTGCCAGCAGCTTAGAGGGGCCGACCAATGAGCAGTTCTTC. Amino acid sequence: CASSLEGPTNEQFF.

The V gene is TRBV3-1 (or the pseudogene TRBV3-2), the J gene TRBJ2-7; 7 bases map to TRBD1. Per the germline V gene, CDR1 is LGHDT and CDR2 is YNNKEL (reference sequence). The CDR3 has 13 amino acids. V shed 2 bases, J shed 6 bases, and the junction held 4 bases outside the gene matches. The CDR3 here is CASSQRGQSEQYF. The CDR3 DNA reads TGTGCCAGCAGCCAAAGGGGGCAGAGCGAGCAGTACTTC.

The genes are TRBV25-1 and TRBJ1-5; D uncertain. CDR3 length: 16 amino acids. Germline CDR1 MGHDK, CDR2 SYGVNS. The V end lost 1 base, the J end lost 4 bases, and 14 bases lay between the germline ends. The CDR3 here is CASSESGRSTNQPQHF. CDR3 in DNA: TGTGCCAGCAGTGAATCAGGCCGATCTACTAATCAGCCCCAGCATTTT. Looking up the rest from reference TRBV25-1 and TRBJ1-5 gives the full variable domain: EADIYQTPRYLVIGTGKKITLECSQTMGHDKMYWYQQDPGMELHLIHYSYGVNSTEKGDLSSESTVSRIRTEHFPLTLESARPSHTSQYLCASSESGRSTNQPQHFGDGTRLSIL.

This clone was picked up one time. The chain uses TRBV9 and TRBJ1-5; TRBD1 is a possible D gene (6 bases). The CDR3 has 14 amino acids. Trimming took 4 bases from V and 6 from J, leaving 14 bases between them. Germline CDR1 SGDLS, CDR2 YYNGEE. CDR3 coding DNA: TGTGCCAGCAGCAGAACGAGGGGGGGTCAGCCCCAGCATTTT. Translating it yields CASSRTRGGQPQHF.

The chain couples TRBV24-1 to TRBJ1-1; 8 nucleotides align to TRBD1. The CDR3 extends over 14 amino acids. The germline V gene has CDR1 KGHDR and CDR2 SFDVKD. The junction had 2 bases not matched to a gene; V was cut back by 3 bases and J by 3 bases. The CDR3 region is CATSDVGQDTEAFF. Written as DNA, the CDR3 is TGTGCCACCAGTGATGTGGGACAGGACACTGAAGCTTTCTTT.

CDR3 DNA sequence: TGCAGCGTTGTTAGGGGCAGGAACACTGAAGCTTTCTTT. Residues: CSVVRGRNTEAFF. This chain uses TRBV29-1 with TRBJ1-1, with D tentatively TRBD1 (5 bases). From germline, CDR1 is SQVTM and CDR2 ANQGSEA. The V end was cut by 4 bases, the J end by 1 base, with 10 bases between. The CDR3 consists of 13 residues.

V usage is TRBV9 and J usage is TRBJ1-2; D is ambiguous. This CDR3 region has 13 residues. V was cut by 2 bases and J by 0 bases, with 5 bases left in between. CDR1 is SGDLS, CDR2 YYNGEE, per germline. The CDR3 here is CASSVQTNYGYTF. The CDR3 DNA is TGTGCCAGCAGCGTGCAGACTAACTATGGCTACACCTTC.

The rearrangement uses TRBV28 and TRBJ2-1; 8 nucleotides line up with TRBD1. This CDR3 spans 15 amino acids. The germline V gene encodes CDR1 MDHEN and CDR2 SYDVKM. V dropped 7 bases and J dropped 5; count of bases not matched to a gene: 10. CDR3 in amino acids: CASTATGVIDNEQFF. The CDR3 DNA reads TGTGCCAGCACCGCGACAGGGGTAATCGACAATGAGCAGTTCTTC.

The chain links TRBV27 to TRBJ2-5; tentative D call: TRBD1 (6 bases). The CDR3 covers 14 residues. Germline lookup yields CDR1 MNHEY and CDR2 SMNVEV (reference sequence). V was pared by 6 bases and J by 5 bases, with 16 bases between. CDR3 loop: CASSATRTAETQYF. The CDR3 bases are TGTGCCAGCAGCGCGACCCGGACAGCGGAGACCCAGTACTTC.

A word on this clone: An end of the junction differs from the germline gene, which may be a read error. The CDR3 nucleotides are TGTGCCCGCAGCCCGGTCTGGGGGGGGGAGAATGAGCAGTTCTTC. This gives the protein CARSPVWGGENEQFF. The chain carries TRBV9 and TRBJ2-1, with TRBD2 matching 7 bases. CDR1 is SGDLS and CDR2 is YYNGEE in the germline V gene. The CDR3 length is 15 residues. The full variable domain, in which reference TRBV9 and TRBJ2-1 provide the parts outside the CDR3, is DSGVTQTPKHLITATGQRVTLRCSPRSGDLSVYWYQQSLDQGLQFLIQYYNGEERAKGNILERFSAQQFPDLHSELNLSSLELGDSALYFCARSPVWGGENEQFFGPGTRLTVL.

The chain is built from TRBV20-1 and TRBJ1-5, with TRBD1 as a possible D gene (5 bases). Between the trimmed V and J ends, which lost 3 bases and 5 bases, there was a span of 11 bases. CDR1 and CDR2 (germline): DFQATT, SNEGSKA (reference sequence). The CDR3 spans 13 residues. In DNA form, the CDR3 reads TGCAGTGCTAGTTCCAGGGCCTATCAGCCCCAGCATTTT. It encodes CSASSRAYQPQHF.

The chain carries TRBV6-5 and TRBJ2-5; 8 bases fit TRBD1. Trimming removed 6 bases from V and 5 bases from J; junction bases left unmatched: 11. CDR3 length equals 15 residues. The germline CDR1 and CDR2 sequences are MNHEY and SVGAGI. CDR3 amino acids: CASSPGQGRWETQYF. CDR3 nucleotides: TGTGCCAGCAGCCCCGGACAGGGTCGCTGGGAGACCCAGTACTTC.